The clone carrying this TCR beta chain was counted a few times. The antigen is unknown. The data belong to a study of blood T cells in healthy people across ages. Study-wide context: Through template switching, about one barcoded beta molecule was captured per two T cells, as measured in model experiments.

Sample-barcoded 5' priming and a J-beta primer mix drove a second PCR of 7 to 11 cycles. Every cDNA molecule bore a tag from a template-switch adaptor containing 12 random nucleotides. TCRdb processed the 5' RACE reads anew with MiXCR; each CDR3 protein has one entry. The sample has 1.5 million to 2 million distinct CDR3 sequences, roughly 43% seen once; the top ten hold 20% to 25%. The CDR3 has 11 amino acids. The junction had 2 bases not matched to a gene; V was cut back by 5 bases and J by 4 bases. Germline V lookup: CDR1 DFQATT, CDR2 SNEGSKA (reference sequence). Study-wide results and caveats: Diversity was higher, and naive CD4+ cells more numerous, in long-lived donors than in aged donors. Changes in expanded clonotypes were possibly confounded, as the CMV status of donors was unknown.

The TCR sequence derives from a human donor in good health. Sequenced sample: blood. The chain employs TRBV20-1 and TRBJ2-7; 7 bases match TRBD1. CDR3 residues: CSAYRGYEQYF. In DNA, the CDR3 is TGCAGTGCTTACAGGGGTTACGAGCAGTACTTC.